These T cell receptor beta chains were read from a single sample in a study of OX40 agonist ivuxolimab in advanced cancers. Clones were read by immunoSEQ multiplex PCR, and TCRdb kept only the in-frame ones, dropping some. Of fewer than 60,000 clones detected, approximately 90% appear once; the ten largest clones hold 14%. The sample consisted of CD4+ or CD8+ T cells sorted from blood, taken in a trial of the OX40 agonist ivuxolimab. These receptors came from an adult with an advanced solid tumor such as melanoma, head and neck, liver or kidney cancer. The CDR3 runs from the conserved cysteine through the conserved F or W. Each record gives: J gene, V gene, D gene, clone size, CDR3 protein, CDR3 DNA. A D gene is named only where the DNA matches it firmly. The size entry is marked missing in some rows and otherwise reads once, few, many or a size class.

j_gene: TRBJ2-3; v_gene: TRBV5-4; d_gene: TRBD2; abundance: -; CDR3aa: CASSLLAGGRINTDTQYF; CDR3nt: TGTGCCAGCAGCTTACTAGCGGGGGGGCGAATCAATACAGATACGCAGTATTTT
j_gene: TRBJ1-1; v_gene: TRBV19; d_gene: TRBD1; abundance: few; CDR3aa: CASSTFGTGGRPEAFF; CDR3nt: TGTGCCAGTAGTACCTTTGGGACAGGGGGCAGGCCTGAAGCTTTCTTT
j_gene: TRBJ2-5; v_gene: TRBV2; d_gene: -; abundance: -; CDR3aa: CASSETHRGDETQYF; CDR3nt: TGTGCCAGCAGTGAGACGCACCGAGGGGATGAGACCCAGTACTTC
j_gene: TRBJ1-1; v_gene: TRBV19; d_gene: -; abundance: -; CDR3aa: CASSIRTENTEAFF; CDR3nt: TGTGCCAGTAGTATCAGGACTGAGAACACTGAAGCTTTCTTT
j_gene: TRBJ2-7; v_gene: TRBV9; d_gene: -; abundance: -; CDR3aa: CASSLPGADEQYF; CDR3nt: TGTGCCAGCAGCCTACCCGGTGCAGACGAGCAGTACTTC
j_gene: TRBJ1-2; v_gene: TRBV4-1; d_gene: -; abundance: -; CDR3aa: CASSQGMAPREVRGYTF; CDR3nt: TGCGCCAGCAGCCAAGGAATGGCGCCCAGGGAAGTTCGAGGCTACACCTTC
j_gene: TRBJ1-2; v_gene: TRBV4-1; d_gene: -; abundance: -; CDR3aa: CASSQGRTAPNYGYTF; CDR3nt: TGCGCCAGCAGCCAAGGCCGGACAGCTCCTAACTATGGCTACACCTTC
j_gene: TRBJ2-7; v_gene: TRBV19; d_gene: -; abundance: -; CDR3aa: CASSIDGPELGYEQYF; CDR3nt: TGTGCCAGTAGTATTGATGGCCCGGAATTGGGTTACGAGCAGTACTTC
j_gene: TRBJ2-7; v_gene: TRBV7-3; d_gene: TRBD1; abundance: once; CDR3aa: CASSYRDRSGEQYF; CDR3nt: TGTGCCAGCAGCTACCGGGACAGAAGTGGGGAGCAGTACTTC
j_gene: TRBJ2-5; v_gene: TRBV4-1; d_gene: -; abundance: -; CDR3aa: CASSPTSGRGLETQYF; CDR3nt: TGCGCCAGCAGCCCAACCTCCGGGCGGGGTTTGGAGACCCAGTACTTC
j_gene: TRBJ1-2; v_gene: TRBV21-1; d_gene: -; abundance: few; CDR3aa: CASSYTPNYGYTF; CDR3nt: TGTGCCAGCAGCTACACACCTAACTATGGCTACACCTTC
j_gene: TRBJ1-4; v_gene: TRBV10-3; d_gene: -; abundance: -; CDR3aa: CAISESSLGTNEKLFF; CDR3nt: TGTGCCATCAGTGAGTCGAGTCTGGGCACTAATGAAAAACTGTTTTTT
j_gene: TRBJ1-2; v_gene: TRBV6-6; d_gene: -; abundance: -; CDR3aa: CASSYGQRDNYGYTF; CDR3nt: TGTGCCAGCAGTTACGGGCAAAGGGACAACTATGGCTACACCTTC
j_gene: TRBJ2-2; v_gene: TRBV4-1; d_gene: -; abundance: once; CDR3aa: CASSQDRGTGSTGELFF; CDR3nt: TGCGCCAGCAGCCAAGATCGGGGGACGGGGAGCACCGGGGAGCTGTTTTTT
j_gene: TRBJ1-5; v_gene: TRBV7-8; d_gene: -; abundance: -; CDR3aa: CASSVRGYSNQPQHF; CDR3nt: TGTGCCAGCAGCGTCAGGGGTTACAGCAATCAGCCCCAGCATTTT
j_gene: TRBJ1-1; v_gene: TRBV4-1; d_gene: TRBD1; abundance: -; CDR3aa: CASSQEDRVATEAFF; CDR3nt: TGCGCCAGCAGCCAAGAAGACAGGGTGGCGACTGAAGCTTTCTTT
j_gene: TRBJ1-1; v_gene: TRBV7-9; d_gene: -; abundance: -; CDR3aa: CASSSGEASNTEAFF; CDR3nt: TGTGCCAGCAGCTCGGGGGAGGCTTCGAACACTGAAGCTTTCTTT
j_gene: TRBJ1-5; v_gene: TRBV7-9; d_gene: -; abundance: -; CDR3aa: CASSAPWDNNQPQHF; CDR3nt: TGTGCCAGCAGCGCCCCTTGGGACAACAATCAGCCCCAGCATTTT
j_gene: TRBJ2-3; v_gene: TRBV7-6; d_gene: -; abundance: -; CDR3aa: CASSPPGVGPSTDTQYF; CDR3nt: TGTGCCAGCAGCCCCCCGGGGGTTGGCCCGAGCACAGATACGCAGTATTTT
j_gene: TRBJ2-1; v_gene: TRBV7-9; d_gene: -; abundance: once; CDR3aa: CASSLVGPEQFF; CDR3nt: TGTGCCAGCAGCTTAGTTGGGCCTGAGCAGTTCTTC
j_gene: TRBJ2-7; v_gene: TRBV5-8; d_gene: -; abundance: -; CDR3aa: CASSWDDGEYYEQYF; CDR3nt: TGTGCCAGCAGCTGGGATGACGGGGAATACTACGAGCAGTACTTC
j_gene: TRBJ2-1; v_gene: TRBV30; d_gene: TRBD2; abundance: -; CDR3aa: CAWSASGGFEDEQFF; CDR3nt: TGTGCCTGGAGCGCTAGCGGGGGGTTTGAGGATGAGCAGTTCTTC
j_gene: TRBJ2-2; v_gene: TRBV19; d_gene: -; abundance: -; CDR3aa: CASSSVTGELFF; CDR3nt: TGTGCCAGTAGTTCGGTCACCGGGGAGCTGTTTTTT
j_gene: TRBJ2-7; v_gene: TRBV4-3; d_gene: -; abundance: -; CDR3aa: CASSQDRSAYEQYF; CDR3nt: TGCGCCAGCAGCCAAGATCGGAGCGCCTACGAGCAGTACTTC
j_gene: TRBJ1-2; v_gene: TRBV6-5; d_gene: -; abundance: -; CDR3aa: CASSYSKANYGYTF; CDR3nt: TGTGCCAGCAGTTATAGCAAGGCTAACTATGGCTACACCTTC
j_gene: TRBJ1-2; v_gene: TRBV7-2; d_gene: -; abundance: -; CDR3aa: CASSLDRRNVIDYGYTF; CDR3nt: TGTGCCAGCAGCTTAGACAGACGGAATGTTATCGACTATGGCTACACCTTC
j_gene: TRBJ1-1; v_gene: TRBV29-1; d_gene: -; abundance: few; CDR3aa: CSVTEGGTNTEAFF; CDR3nt: TGCAGCGTTACCGAGGGAGGGACTAACACTGAAGCTTTCTTT
j_gene: TRBJ2-2; v_gene: TRBV27; d_gene: -; abundance: -; CDR3aa: CASSLGVDTGELFF; CDR3nt: TGTGCCAGCAGTTTAGGGGTTGACACCGGGGAGCTGTTTTTT
j_gene: TRBJ1-1; v_gene: TRBV19; d_gene: TRBD1; abundance: -; CDR3aa: CASSFPRTGRTEAFF; CDR3nt: TGTGCCAGTAGTTTCCCCCGGACAGGGCGGACTGAAGCTTTCTTT
j_gene: TRBJ2-7; v_gene: TRBV7-6; d_gene: TRBD1; abundance: -; CDR3aa: CASSLGQGEGYEQYF; CDR3nt: TGTGCCAGCAGCTTAGGTCAGGGGGAAGGCTACGAGCAGTACTTC
j_gene: TRBJ1-6; v_gene: TRBV5-1; d_gene: -; abundance: -; CDR3aa: CASSWAGTDLHF; CDR3nt: TGCGCCAGCAGCTGGGCCGGGACGGACCTCCACTTT
j_gene: TRBJ2-2; v_gene: TRBV5-1; d_gene: -; abundance: -; CDR3aa: CASSFRTVNTGELFF; CDR3nt: TGCGCCAGCAGCTTCCGGACGGTGAACACCGGGGAGCTGTTTTTT
j_gene: TRBJ2-1; v_gene: TRBV6-5; d_gene: TRBD2; abundance: -; CDR3aa: CATGRGVNEQFF; CDR3nt: TGTGCCACCGGCCGGGGGGTAAATGAGCAGTTCTTC
j_gene: TRBJ1-2; v_gene: TRBV5-1; d_gene: TRBD1; abundance: once; CDR3aa: CASSLGQGAAGYTF; CDR3nt: TGCGCCAGCAGCTTGGGGCAGGGGGCGGCTGGCTACACCTTC
j_gene: TRBJ1-1; v_gene: TRBV11-2; d_gene: -; abundance: -; CDR3aa: CASDPGATEAFF; CDR3nt: TGTGCCAGCGACCCAGGGGCCACTGAAGCTTTCTTT
j_gene: TRBJ2-7; v_gene: TRBV9; d_gene: TRBD1; abundance: -; CDR3aa: CASSFGTGDYEQYF; CDR3nt: TGTGCCAGCAGCTTCGGGACAGGAGACTACGAGCAGTACTTC
j_gene: TRBJ2-2; v_gene: TRBV5-1; d_gene: -; abundance: -; CDR3aa: CASSLEGFEMAGELFF; CDR3nt: TGCGCCAGCAGCTTGGAAGGGTTCGAGATGGCCGGGGAGCTGTTTTTT
j_gene: TRBJ2-5; v_gene: TRBV7-6; d_gene: TRBD1; abundance: -; CDR3aa: CASGEDRVRQETQYF; CDR3nt: TGTGCCAGCGGCGAAGACAGGGTCCGGCAAGAGACCCAGTACTTC
j_gene: TRBJ1-1; v_gene: TRBV2; d_gene: -; abundance: -; CDR3aa: CASSVPDTEAFF; CDR3nt: TGTGCCAGCAGTGTCCCCGACACTGAAGCTTTCTTT
j_gene: TRBJ2-1; v_gene: TRBV10-3; d_gene: -; abundance: -; CDR3aa: CAISEPTRIPPNEQFF; CDR3nt: TGTGCCATCAGTGAGCCGACTCGTATCCCCCCCAATGAGCAGTTCTTC
j_gene: TRBJ2-7; v_gene: TRBV5-1; d_gene: -; abundance: -; CDR3aa: CASSLGGTPYEQYF; CDR3nt: TGCGCCAGCAGCTTGGGCGGGACTCCCTACGAGCAGTACTTC
j_gene: TRBJ1-2; v_gene: TRBV5-1; d_gene: TRBD1; abundance: -; CDR3aa: CASSLGLWDSQTYYGYTF; CDR3nt: TGCGCCAGCAGCTTGGGTCTCTGGGACAGCCAAACCTACTATGGCTACACCTTC
j_gene: TRBJ1-1; v_gene: TRBV5-8; d_gene: -; abundance: once; CDR3aa: CASSLTPEAFF; CDR3nt: TGTGCCAGCAGCTTGACCCCTGAAGCTTTCTTT
j_gene: TRBJ1-1; v_gene: TRBV19; d_gene: -; abundance: -; CDR3aa: CASSMGWNTEAFF; CDR3nt: TGTGCCAGTAGTATGGGGTGGAACACTGAAGCTTTCTTT
j_gene: TRBJ2-7; v_gene: TRBV6-6; d_gene: TRBD1; abundance: -; CDR3aa: CATKTGVGHEQYF; CDR3nt: TGTGCCACCAAGACAGGGGTTGGCCACGAGCAGTACTTC
j_gene: TRBJ2-7; v_gene: TRBV12-5; d_gene: -; abundance: -; CDR3aa: CASGLDSGLYEQYF; CDR3nt: TGTGCTAGTGGTTTGGATTCGGGCCTCTACGAGCAGTACTTC
j_gene: TRBJ1-2; v_gene: TRBV5-5; d_gene: -; abundance: few; CDR3aa: CASSLVGQSTPYGYTF; CDR3nt: TGTGCCAGCAGCTTGGTGGGGCAATCAACCCCCTATGGCTACACCTTC
j_gene: TRBJ2-5; v_gene: TRBV19; d_gene: TRBD2; abundance: -; CDR3aa: CASSIVGPSGDGDQYF; CDR3nt: TGTGCCAGTAGTATAGTTGGGCCTAGCGGGGACGGGGACCAGTACTTC
j_gene: TRBJ1-2; v_gene: TRBV10-3; d_gene: -; abundance: -; CDR3aa: CAISWAENYGYTF; CDR3nt: TGTGCCATCTCCTGGGCAGAGAACTATGGCTACACCTTC
j_gene: TRBJ2-7; v_gene: TRBV30; d_gene: TRBD2; abundance: -; CDR3aa: CAWTRSGDEQYF; CDR3nt: TGTGCCTGGACGAGAAGCGGGGACGAGCAGTACTTC
j_gene: TRBJ2-1; v_gene: TRBV19; d_gene: -; abundance: -; CDR3aa: CASSIGVEQFF; CDR3nt: TGTGCCAGTAGTATAGGGGTTGAGCAGTTCTTC
j_gene: TRBJ2-7; v_gene: TRBV4-1; d_gene: TRBD2; abundance: -; CDR3aa: CASSLGSGTYEQYF; CDR3nt: TGCGCCAGCAGCCTAGGTAGCGGGACCTACGAGCAGTACTTC
j_gene: TRBJ2-1; v_gene: TRBV5-4; d_gene: -; abundance: -; CDR3aa: CASSLEPNNEQFF; CDR3nt: TGTGCCAGCAGCTTGGAACCTAACAATGAGCAGTTCTTC
j_gene: TRBJ1-4; v_gene: TRBV6-5; d_gene: -; abundance: -; CDR3aa: CASSYRSATNEKLFF; CDR3nt: TGTGCCAGCAGTTATAGGAGTGCAACTAATGAAAAACTGTTTTTT